The source of this TCR beta chain is a study of cytomegalovirus exposure and HLA in healthy donors. Study-level points and caveats: What a later analysis reportedly showed was that an Asian-associated ancestry cluster had fewer N-insertions than the approximately 700-donor mean. For most subjects, TCR beta sequences were reported to predict HLA-A and HLA-B alleles with accuracy.

Comments on this clone: The target antigen is unknown.

PCR was performed using 60 Vbeta and 13 Jbeta primers. Methods used by the authors: An analysis that came later counted around 80 million unique TCR beta chains, some 11 million shared. TCRdb's table, derived via immunoSEQ multiplex PCR, lists solely in-frame clones and lacks some. V, J and clone size derive from that table, while D and trimming were established from the DNA sequence. The sample consists of about 140,000 clones, 73% of them appearing once. Nominally healthy donors provided the samples, though records likely missed some immune exposures. The sequence was collected from a woman aged 40 to 55 in good health and CMV-seronegative. The specimen was PBMCs.

The CDR3 loop is CASSEALSEAFF. Here the CDR3 DNA reads TGTGCCAGCAGTGAAGCTTTATCTGAAGCTTTCTTT. This rearrangement joins TRBV28 to TRBJ1-1; no reliable D call. Trimming shortened V by 5 bases and J by 6 bases, and 10 bases separated the two germline ends. The CDR3 contains 12 residues. CDR1 and CDR2 (germline): MDHEN, SYDVKM.